A selection of T cell receptor beta chains follows, all from one sample in a study of OX40 agonist ivuxolimab in advanced cancers. Only in-frame clones appear in the TCRdb table, and some are missing; sequencing was by immunoSEQ multiplex PCR. Of more than 40,000 clones in the sample, approximately 87% were seen once. Specimen: CD4+ or CD8+ T cells sorted from blood, collected in a trial of the OX40 agonist ivuxolimab. Every receptor here comes from an adult with an advanced solid tumor such as melanoma, head and neck, liver or kidney cancer. CDR3s include the opening cysteine and the closing phenylalanine or tryptophan. The order of the fields is D gene, V gene, clone size, J gene, CDR3 DNA, CDR3 protein. A D gene is named only where the DNA matches it firmly. Clone size is shown for a subset of rows, as once, few, many or a class of expanded clone.

D: -
V: TRBV4-2
size: -
J: TRBJ2-3
DNA: TGTGCCAGCAGCCAAGGCCCCAGCAGCCCAGATACGCAGTATTTT
CDR3: CASSQGPSSPDTQYF

D: -
V: TRBV7-9
size: -
J: TRBJ1-1
DNA: TGTGCCAGCAGCCTCCTCCAGGAGAACACTGAAGCTTTCTTT
CDR3: CASSLLQENTEAFF

D: -
V: TRBV4-3
size: -
J: TRBJ2-5
DNA: TGCGCCAGCAGCCAAGATCCGGGGGTTAGGGAGACCCAGTACTTC
CDR3: CASSQDPGVRETQYF

D: TRBD1
V: TRBV4-3
size: -
J: TRBJ2-7
DNA: TGCGCCAGCGGACTTGACAGGGGGCCCTACGAGCAGTACTTC
CDR3: CASGLDRGPYEQYF

D: TRBD1
V: TRBV9
size: -
J: TRBJ1-2
DNA: TGTGCCAGCAGCGTATCGTCCCTGGCCCCGGGACAGAGAGACGGAAACTATGGCTACACCTTC
CDR3: CASSVSSLAPGQRDGNYGYTF

D: -
V: TRBV5-1
size: -
J: TRBJ1-2
DNA: TGCGCCAGCAGGCCCCCAGGGATGAACTATGGCTACACCTTC
CDR3: CASRPPGMNYGYTF

D: -
V: TRBV6-1
size: -
J: TRBJ1-2
DNA: TGTGCCAGCATTGGGGGTGGCTACACCTTC
CDR3: CASIGGGYTF

D: -
V: TRBV27
size: -
J: TRBJ1-1
DNA: TGTGCCAGCAGTTTATATGGGTCCCCCGACGACAGTGAAGCTTTCTTT
CDR3: CASSLYGSPDDSEAFF

D: TRBD1
V: TRBV6-5
size: -
J: TRBJ1-1
DNA: TGTGCCAGCAGTTACTCCCCAACAGGGGGCGAAGCTTTCTTT
CDR3: CASSYSPTGGEAFF

D: -
V: TRBV6-1
size: -
J: TRBJ2-1
DNA: TGTGCCAGCAGTGAAGCAGGCTATTCCCTTGAGCAGTTCTTC
CDR3: CASSEAGYSLEQFF

D: -
V: TRBV19
size: -
J: TRBJ2-1
DNA: TGTGCCAGTAGTATCCCTAGCCCGAACAATGAGCAGTTCTTC
CDR3: CASSIPSPNNEQFF

D: -
V: TRBV19
size: -
J: TRBJ1-3
DNA: TGTGCCAGTAGTATCGGTTATTCCTCTGGAAACACCATATATTTT
CDR3: CASSIGYSSGNTIYF

D: -
V: TRBV5-3
size: -
J: TRBJ2-5
DNA: TGTGCCAGAAGCTCGCGGTGGGTCCAAGAGACCCAGTACTTC
CDR3: CARSSRWVQETQYF

D: -
V: TRBV11-3
size: -
J: TRBJ2-7
DNA: TGTGCCAGCAGCCCAGGACCCAGAGGGGAGCAGTACTTC
CDR3: CASSPGPRGEQYF

D: -
V: TRBV6-5
size: -
J: TRBJ1-6
DNA: TGTGCCAGCAGTTACTCGAGCTCCTATAATTCACCCCTCCACTTT
CDR3: CASSYSSSYNSPLHF

D: TRBD2
V: TRBV27
size: -
J: TRBJ2-5
DNA: TGTGCCAGCAGTTTATACGCTAGCGGGACGACCCAGTACTTC
CDR3: CASSLYASGTTQYF

D: -
V: TRBV14
size: -
J: TRBJ2-1
DNA: TGTGCCAGCAGCCAAGCGACCCTTCGTTGGTTCTTC
CDR3: CASSQATLRWFF

D: -
V: TRBV12-5
size: -
J: TRBJ2-2
DNA: TGTGCTAGTGGTCCAAAAACGGTGGGGGATGCCGGGGAGCTGTTTTTT
CDR3: CASGPKTVGDAGELFF

D: -
V: TRBV11-1
size: -
J: TRBJ2-7
DNA: TGTGCCAGCAGCTTCTATGGTGGCTACGAGCAGTACTTC
CDR3: CASSFYGGYEQYF

D: -
V: TRBV9
size: -
J: TRBJ1-1
DNA: TGTGCCAGCAGCGCTGGGGGGTCTGAAGCTTTCTTT
CDR3: CASSAGGSEAFF

D: TRBD2
V: TRBV18
size: -
J: TRBJ2-1
DNA: TGTGCCAGCTCACCAAGGGCTAGCGGGGGGCCAAATGAGCAGTTCTTC
CDR3: CASSPRASGGPNEQFF

D: -
V: TRBV6-6
size: -
J: TRBJ1-5
DNA: TGTGCCAGCGGGGGGTCCAATCAGCCCCAGCATTTT
CDR3: CASGGSNQPQHF

D: TRBD1
V: TRBV11-1
size: -
J: TRBJ1-1
DNA: TGTGCCAGCAGCTTTGGACAGGTTCTGGAAGCTTTCTTT
CDR3: CASSFGQVLEAFF

D: -
V: TRBV19
size: once
J: TRBJ2-3
DNA: TGTGCCAGTAGTTGGGCCTTCCCACCGAGAGGGGCAGATACGCAGTATTTT
CDR3: CASSWAFPPRGADTQYF

D: -
V: TRBV7-2
size: -
J: TRBJ2-2
DNA: TGTGCCAGCAGCCCTAGGGTCACCGGGGAGCTGTTTTTT
CDR3: CASSPRVTGELFF

D: -
V: TRBV27
size: -
J: TRBJ2-2
DNA: TGTGCCAGCAGGGGGTTTTCGAACACCGGGGAGCTGTTTTTT
CDR3: CASRGFSNTGELFF